These 23 T cell receptor beta chains were sequenced from one sample in a study of T-cell reconstitution after alpha-beta-depleted transplantation in children. During its preparation, the TCRbeta library received unique molecular identifiers. MiXCR, applied by TCRdb to the PCR reads, yields one record per CDR3 protein. The table records some 600,000 distinct CDR3 sequences, approximately 15% of them present only once. The starting material was PBMCs from the stem cell graft donor, obtained from the stem cell graft. The receptors derive from a human donor who donated a stem cell graft to a child with acute myeloid leukemia.

The J gene is TRBJ2-6, the V gene TRBV2; D uncertain. Between the trimmed V and J ends, which lost 9 bases and 4 bases, there was a span of 16 bases. Germline assignment: CDR1 SNHLY and CDR2 FYNNEI. This CDR3 region has 15 residues. The CDR3 spells CARLGSSEGANVLTF. The DNA of the CDR3 is TGTGCCAGGTTAGGATCCTCGGAGGGGGCCAACGTCCTGACTTTC.

At least ten counts were recorded for this clonotype. J is TRBJ2-5 and V is TRBV29-1; TRBD1 matches 10 bases. V shed 7 bases, J shed 1 base, and the junction held 6 bases outside the gene matches. This CDR3 has 14 residues. Germline-derived CDR1 and CDR2 are SQVTM and ANQGSEA. The CDR3 protein is CSGGDRGFQETQYF. For the CDR3, the DNA is TGCAGCGGTGGGGACAGGGGCTTCCAAGAGACCCAGTACTTC.

This clonotype was seen only a few times. The genes are TRBV7-8 and TRBJ1-2; D might be TRBD1 (5 bases). The CDR3 is made up of 15 amino acids. Germline V CDR1 and CDR2: SGHVS, FQNEAQ. V was cut by 5 bases and J by 4 bases, with 17 bases left in between. In DNA, the CDR3 is TGTGCCAGCAGCCCTATCAAGCAGGGATTCTATGGCTACACCTTC. Translated, it gives CASSPIKQGFYGYTF.

The chain employs TRBV12-3 or TRBV12-4 and TRBJ2-3; D uncertain. The ends were cut back, 3 bases at V and 4 bases at J, with 14 bases in the middle. CDR3 length: 15 residues. The CDR3 bases are TGTGCCAGCAGTTTGTCGATAGGATATGCAGATACGCAGTATTTT. Translation: CASSLSIGYADTQYF.

This clonotype was observed many times. The V and J genes are TRBV6-5 and TRBJ2-1, with D possibly matching TRBD1 (5 bases). CDR1 is MNHEY and CDR2 is SVGAGI in the germline V gene. The CDR3 extends over 11 amino acids. V lost 8 bases and J 6 bases, leaving 8 bases between the germline ends. The CDR3 coding sequence is TGTGCCAGCGGAAGGGGCAATGAGCAGTTCTTC. Amino acids: CASGRGNEQFF.

This clonotype showed up many times. The rearrangement links TRBV20-1 to TRBJ1-2, with unresolved D. Germline CDR1 and CDR2: DFQATT and SNEGSKA (reference sequence). V shed 4 bases and J shed 1 base, with 7 bases lying between them. This CDR3 region has 12 residues. In DNA form, the CDR3 reads TGCAGTGCTATGAAAAATAACTATGGCTACACCTTC. Amino acids: CSAMKNNYGYTF.

Note on this clonotype: The germline gene is not matched at one end of the junction; a read error may be the cause. The chain employs TRBV4-3 and TRBJ2-7; maybe TRBD1 (8 bases). This CDR3 comprises 18 residues. Per the germline V gene, CDR1 is LGHNA and CDR2 is YSLEER. The CDR3 coding sequence is TGCGCCAGCAGCCAATTTACAGGGGGGGAGTTTAGCTCCTACCAGCAGTACTTC. As protein: CASSQFTGGEFSSYQQYF.

Only one count was recorded for this clonotype. The rearrangement uses TRBV7-3 and TRBJ1-2; D gene unclear. The CDR3 sequence is 12 residues long. Germline CDR1 reads SGHTA; CDR2 reads FQGTGA. V was trimmed by 4 bases and J by 11 bases, leaving 14 bases between them. The CDR3 DNA reads TGTGCCAGCAGCTATACGGACCCTGCGTACACCTTC. Its protein is CASSYTDPAYTF.

This clonotype was observed once. This sequence joins TRBV7-9 and TRBJ1-1; D ambiguous. The CDR3 contains 11 residues. CDR1 is SEHNR and CDR2 is FQNEAQ in the germline V gene (reference sequence). V was pared by 5 bases and J by 6 bases, with 7 bases between. Written as DNA, the CDR3 is TGTGCCAGCAGCAGTGAGGCTGAAGCTTTCTTT. It is translated as CASSSEAEAFF.

This clonotype has at least ten counts. The chain recombines TRBV12-3 or TRBV12-4 with TRBJ2-7; TRBD1 aligns across 7 bases. After removal of 5 bases from V and 0 bases from J, the junction contained 7 bases not matched to a gene. This CDR3 has 15 residues. CDR3 DNA: TGTGCCAGCAGTAACAGGGGTACAAGCTCCTACGAGCAGTACTTC. It encodes CASSNRGTSSYEQYF.

This clonotype was detected ten times or more. This chain connects TRBV20-1 to TRBJ2-1; possibly TRBD1 for D (5 bases). Germline loops: CDR1 DFQATT, CDR2 SNEGSKA (reference sequence). This CDR3 is built from 14 residues. Between the trimmed V and J ends, which lost 1 base and 6 bases, there was a span of 13 bases. For the CDR3, the DNA is TGCAGTGCTAGAGCCTTTGGGGCATTCAATGAGCAGTTCTTC. It encodes CSARAFGAFNEQFF.

This clonotype was seen at least ten times. V and J are TRBV6-2 or TRBV6-3 and TRBJ1-2; D remains unclear. The CDR3 covers 13 residues. V was clipped by 10 bases and J by 1 base, with 13 bases between them. Germline V gene sequence: CDR1 MNHEY, CDR2 SVGEGT. Here the CDR3 reads CATRLGINYGYTF. The CDR3 bases are TGTGCCACACGGCTGGGGATTAACTATGGCTACACCTTC.

The table lists this clonotype with a count of one. The chain employs TRBV11-2 and TRBJ2-4; 10 positions agree with TRBD1. The CDR3 extends over 17 amino acids. V was pared by 0 bases and J by 6 bases, with 8 bases of the junction left unmatched. CDR1 is SGHAT, CDR2 FQNNGV, per germline. CDR3 loop: CASSLEGRGQGINIQYF. The CDR3 DNA follows: TGTGCCAGCAGCTTAGAGGGTAGGGGACAGGGGATAAACATTCAGTACTTC. Full variable domain (remainder filled in from reference TRBV11-2 and TRBJ2-4): EAGVAQSPRYKIIEKRQSVAFWCNPISGHATLYWYQQILGQGPKLLIQFQNNGVVDDSQLPKDRFSAERLKGVDSTLKIQPAKLEDSAVYLCASSLEGRGQGINIQYFGAGTRLSVL.

This clonotype has more than one count but fewer than ten. The CDR3 sequence is CASSVGTGNSPLHF. The DNA of the CDR3 is TGTGCCAGCAGCGTCGGGACAGGAAATTCACCCCTCCACTTT. The chain uses TRBV9 and TRBJ1-6; 8 bases fit TRBD1. The V segment lost 2 bases and the J segment 7 bases; nucleotides outside the gene matches: 2. The CDR3 contains 14 residues. Germline lookup yields CDR1 SGDLS and CDR2 YYNGEE.

CDR3 DNA sequence: TGCGCCAGCAGCTTGCTGCCCAGGGGAACAGGGGCCTACAATGAGCAGTTCTTC. Translating gives CASSLLPRGTGAYNEQFF. The rearrangement uses TRBV5-1 and TRBJ2-1; 7 bases line up with TRBD1. V dropped 1 base and J dropped 2; count of bases not matched to a gene: 12. This CDR3 contains 18 residues. Germline V lookup: CDR1 SGHRS, CDR2 YFSETQ.

This clonotype was counted many times. This sequence joins TRBV7-2 and TRBJ1-6, with D perhaps matching TRBD1 (6 bases). The germline V and J ends were trimmed by 0 bases and 8 bases, with 11 bases remaining between them. This CDR3 is built from 15 residues. Germline CDR1 is SGHTA and CDR2 is FQGNSA. Here the CDR3 DNA reads TGTGCCAGCAGCTTAGCAGGGCAGGGGTATTCACCCCTCCACTTT. Translating gives CASSLAGQGYSPLHF. The entire variable domain, with the rest obtained from reference TRBV7-2 and TRBJ1-6, is as follows: GAGVSQSPSNKVTEKGKDVELRCDPISGHTALYWYRQSLGQGLEFLIYFQGNSAPDKSGLPSDRFSAERTGGSVSTLTIQRTQQEDSAVYLCASSLAGQGYSPLHFGNGTRLTVT.

At least ten counts were recorded for this clonotype. This chain uses TRBV20-1 with TRBJ2-5; D is unresolved. Trimming pared 0 bases from V and 5 bases from J, leaving 10 bases between. This CDR3 is 13 amino acids long. Germline V lookup: CDR1 DFQATT, CDR2 SNEGSKA (reference sequence). CDR3 in DNA: TGCAGTGCTAGAGATCTGGGATGGGAGACCCAGTACTTC. It translates to CSARDLGWETQYF.

The rearrangement uses TRBV7-9 and TRBJ1-3; D is undetermined. Germline-derived CDR1 and CDR2 are SEHNR and FQNEAQ (reference sequence). The CDR3 runs 11 residues. V dropped 6 bases and J dropped 11 bases, with 11 bases sitting between them. This CDR3 reads CASSPRDAIYF. Written as DNA, the CDR3 is TGTGCCAGCAGTCCTCGAGACGCCATATATTTT. Supplemented by reference TRBV7-9 and TRBJ1-3, the full variable domain reads DTGVSQNPRHKITKRGQNVTFRCDPISEHNRLYWYRQTLGQGPEFLTYFQNEAQLEKSRLLSDRFSAERPKGSFSTLEIQRTEQGDSAMYLCASSPRDAIYFGEGSWLTVV.

The V gene is TRBV20-1, the J gene TRBJ1-3; 7 bases agree with TRBD1. J was trimmed by 0 bases and V by 3 bases; bases with no gene match: 11. CDR3 length: 17 amino acids. Germline-derived CDR1 and CDR2 are DFQATT and SNEGSKA (reference sequence). The CDR3 region is CSASDRENWVSGNTIYF. The DNA for the CDR3 is TGCAGTGCTAGTGACAGGGAGAATTGGGTCTCTGGAAACACCATATATTTT.

CDR3 region: CASTPWGGDTEAFF. CDR3 bases: TGTGCCAGCACCCCCTGGGGCGGGGACACTGAAGCTTTCTTT. V gene TRBV7-9 combines with J gene TRBJ1-1; D possibly corresponds to TRBD1 (5 bases). Germline assignment: CDR1 SEHNR and CDR2 FQNEAQ (reference sequence). The V gene lost 7 bases and the J gene lost 3 bases, with 15 bases spanning the gap. CDR3 length equals 14 residues.

This clonotype was seen only a few times. V is TRBV11-2 and J is TRBJ2-5; D could derive from TRBD1 or TRBD2 (6 bases each). CDR3 length: 18 amino acids. Germline V gene lookup returns CDR1 SGHAT and CDR2 FQNNGV. V was shortened by 4 bases and J by 5 bases, with 26 bases between the two germline ends. The CDR3 DNA sequence: TGTGCCAGCAGCTCCCCGTTGGGGGGCGCCTCCAAGACGGAGACCCAGTACTTC. Encoded protein: CASSSPLGGASKTETQYF.

The chain uses TRBV7-9 and TRBJ2-7; TRBD1 matches 7 bases. CDR1 is SEHNR and CDR2 is FQNEAQ in the germline V gene (reference sequence). This CDR3 is 15 amino acids long. V shed 2 bases, J shed 2 bases, and the junction held 6 bases outside the gene matches. CDR3 sequence reads: CASSLRRQGPYEQYF. As DNA, the CDR3 is TGTGCCAGCAGCTTACGCCGACAGGGTCCCTACGAGCAGTACTTC. Looking up the rest from reference TRBV7-9 and TRBJ2-7 gives the full variable domain: DTGVSQNPRHKITKRGQNVTFRCDPISEHNRLYWYRQTLGQGPEFLTYFQNEAQLEKSRLLSDRFSAERPKGSFSTLEIQRTEQGDSAMYLCASSLRRQGPYEQYFGPGTRLTVT.

V usage is TRBV28 and J usage is TRBJ1-3; TRBD1 agrees at 10 bases. Germline V lookup: CDR1 MDHEN, CDR2 SYDVKM. There are 19 residues in the CDR3. V was clipped by 3 bases and J by 0 bases; unmatched bases: 11. CDR3 nucleotides: TGTGCCAGCAGTTTGGGGCGGTTCCGGACAGGGGGCTCTGGAAACACCATATATTTT. Translated: CASSLGRFRTGGSGNTIYF.